These 10 T cell receptor beta chains were all obtained from the same sample, sequenced in a study of shared T cell receptors in the human thymus. The repertoire was sequenced with immunoSEQ multiplex PCR; TCRdb's copy has only in-frame clones and lacks some. The sample includes about 380,000 clones, 95% of them seen just once. The sample taken for sequencing was thymocytes. The receptors originated from a human donor.

This chain uses TRBV14 with TRBJ2-7, with 9 bases lining up with TRBD1. The CDR3 has 17 residues. Germline lookup yields CDR1 SGHDN and CDR2 FVKESK. J was trimmed by 2 bases and V by 0 bases; bases with no gene match: 8. The CDR3 loop is CASSQDKGDRAPYEQYF. DNA of the CDR3: TGTGCCAGCAGCCAAGATAAGGGGGACAGGGCCCCCTACGAGCAGTACTTC.

Comments on this clone: In the same sample, other DNA sequences code for this CDR3. The CDR3 reads CASSVQGYEQYF. CDR3 nucleotides: TGTGCCAGTAGTGTACAGGGTTACGAGCAGTACTTC. The V and J genes are TRBV28 and TRBJ2-7; D might be TRBD1 (6 bases). Looked up from germline, CDR1 is MDHEN and CDR2 is SYDVKM. V was pared by 9 bases and J by 4 bases, with 13 bases between. This CDR3 has 12 amino acids.

The chain employs TRBV9 and TRBJ2-3; 14 nucleotides agree with TRBD2. The CDR3 is made up of 18 amino acids. The germline V gene encodes CDR1 SGDLS and CDR2 YYNGEE. The ends lost 3 bases at V and 2 bases at J; junction bases unmatched: 8. The CDR3 DNA follows: TGTGCCAGCAGCGGGACTAGCGGGAGGCCCTTCTTCACAGATACGCAGTATTTT. This gives the protein CASSGTSGRPFFTDTQYF.

The rearrangement joins TRBV6-4 to TRBJ2-3; D may be TRBD1 (6 bases). The ends were cut back, 0 bases at V and 6 bases at J, with 16 bases in the middle. CDR3 length equals 16 residues. Per germline, CDR1 MRHNA and CDR2 SNTAGT. CDR3 sequence: CASSDSGRGVADTQYF. The DNA for the CDR3 is TGTGCCAGCAGTGACTCTGGCAGGGGAGTAGCTGATACGCAGTATTTT.

The chain employs TRBV7-3 and TRBJ2-1; TRBD2 agrees at 7 bases. This CDR3 comprises 19 residues. V lost 5 bases to trimming and J lost 4 bases; unmatched junction nucleotides: 20. Germline CDR1 is SGHTA and CDR2 is FQGTGA. CDR3 nucleotide sequence: TGTGCCAGCAGCCCTACCCCTCGACGTGGCGGGGGTTCTTACAATGAGCAGTTCTTC. Its translation: CASSPTPRRGGGSYNEQFF.

The chain joins TRBV7-9 to TRBJ1-2; no clear D. This CDR3 has 11 amino acids. Germline V gene sequence: CDR1 SEHNR, CDR2 FQNEAQ (reference sequence). V dropped 3 bases and J dropped 5 bases, with 4 bases sitting between them. This CDR3 reads CASSLVYGYTF. CDR3 bases: TGTGCCAGCAGCTTGGTTTATGGCTACACCTTC.

V is TRBV28 and J is TRBJ1-4; the D is unclear. Germline V gives CDR1 MDHEN, CDR2 SYDVKM. V shed 6 bases and J shed 4 bases, with 15 bases lying between them. The CDR3 runs to 15 residues. CDR3 amino acids: CASSAGGRYNEKLFF. Here the CDR3 DNA reads TGTGCCAGCAGCGCCGGTGGGCGCTATAATGAAAAACTGTTTTTT.

V and J are TRBV10-1 and TRBJ2-3; TRBD1 agrees at 7 bases. Trimming cost V 3 bases and J 9 bases; bases outside gene matches: 18. Germline values: CDR1 WNHNN, CDR2 SYGVQD (reference sequence). This CDR3 is 17 amino acids long. DNA for the CDR3: TGCGCCAGCAGTGAAGGGGGAACTGACAGGGTCCGGAACACGCAGTATTTT. This translates into CASSEGGTDRVRNTQYF.

This chain connects TRBV5-6 to TRBJ2-5; 14 bases map to TRBD2. Germline V gene data show CDR1 as SGHDT and CDR2 as YYEEEE. This CDR3 is built from 15 residues. Trimming removed 4 bases from V and 5 bases from J; junction bases left unmatched: 4. This CDR3 reads CASSQGLAGVETQYF. CDR3 DNA: TGTGCCAGCAGCCAGGGACTAGCGGGAGTTGAGACCCAGTACTTC.

The chain links TRBV28 to TRBJ2-7; 10 bases agree with TRBD2. Germline lookup yields CDR1 MDHEN and CDR2 SYDVKM. The V segment lost 3 bases and the J segment 4 bases; nucleotides outside the gene matches: 15. This CDR3 is built from 18 residues. The CDR3 is CASSLGPSGSRPHYEQYF. The DNA for the CDR3 is TGTGCCAGCAGTTTGGGTCCTAGCGGGAGCCGACCGCATTACGAGCAGTACTTC. The whole variable domain, filled in from reference TRBV28 and TRBJ2-7, reads DVKVTQSSRYLVKRTGEKVFLECVQDMDHENMFWYRQDPGLGLRLIYFSYDVKMKEKGDIPEGYSVSREKKERFSLILESASTNQTSMYLCASSLGPSGSRPHYEQYFGPGTRLTVT.